The TCR beta chain described here comes from a study of shared clonotypes between healthy human individuals. General study results and limits: Depth of sequencing was expected to influence donor clonotype sharing.

Sequencing used immunoSEQ multiplex PCR; TCRdb keeps in-frame clones, though not all of them. The table lists under 600,000 clones, about three quarters of them singletons, with about an eighth in the top ten. This clone was picked up a small number of times. As yet, its antigen is unknown. Caucasian adults residing in Nashville, Tennessee made up all the donors. The CDR3 sequence is 15 residues long. The junction had 9 bases not matched to a gene; V was cut back by 6 bases and J by 4 bases. CDR1 ENHRY and CDR2 SYGVKD come from the germline V gene. Sequences were obtained from PBMCs. J is TRBJ2-7 and V is TRBV10-3; TRBD2 matches at 10 bases. The receptor's source is a woman in her 40s in good health. Some clones in this sample may be carry-over from other donors' samples. This CDR3 is CAISFTSGNKYEQYF. The CDR3 DNA reads as TGTGCCATCAGCTTTACTAGCGGGAATAAGTACGAGCAGTACTTC.